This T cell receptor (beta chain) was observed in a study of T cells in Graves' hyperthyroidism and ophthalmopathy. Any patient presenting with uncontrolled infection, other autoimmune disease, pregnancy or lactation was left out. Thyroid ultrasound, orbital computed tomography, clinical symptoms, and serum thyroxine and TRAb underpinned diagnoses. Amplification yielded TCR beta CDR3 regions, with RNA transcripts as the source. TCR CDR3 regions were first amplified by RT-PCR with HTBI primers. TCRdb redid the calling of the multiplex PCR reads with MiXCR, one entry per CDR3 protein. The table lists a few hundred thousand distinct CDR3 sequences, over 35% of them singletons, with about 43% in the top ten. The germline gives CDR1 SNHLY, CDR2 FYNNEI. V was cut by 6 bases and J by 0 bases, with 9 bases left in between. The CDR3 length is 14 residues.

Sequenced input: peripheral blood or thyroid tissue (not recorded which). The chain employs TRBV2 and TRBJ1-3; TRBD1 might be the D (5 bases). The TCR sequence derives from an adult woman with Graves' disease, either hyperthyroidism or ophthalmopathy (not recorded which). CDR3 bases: TGTGCCAGCAGACAGGAGAGCTCTGGAAACACCATATATTTT. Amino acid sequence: CASRQESSGNTIYF.